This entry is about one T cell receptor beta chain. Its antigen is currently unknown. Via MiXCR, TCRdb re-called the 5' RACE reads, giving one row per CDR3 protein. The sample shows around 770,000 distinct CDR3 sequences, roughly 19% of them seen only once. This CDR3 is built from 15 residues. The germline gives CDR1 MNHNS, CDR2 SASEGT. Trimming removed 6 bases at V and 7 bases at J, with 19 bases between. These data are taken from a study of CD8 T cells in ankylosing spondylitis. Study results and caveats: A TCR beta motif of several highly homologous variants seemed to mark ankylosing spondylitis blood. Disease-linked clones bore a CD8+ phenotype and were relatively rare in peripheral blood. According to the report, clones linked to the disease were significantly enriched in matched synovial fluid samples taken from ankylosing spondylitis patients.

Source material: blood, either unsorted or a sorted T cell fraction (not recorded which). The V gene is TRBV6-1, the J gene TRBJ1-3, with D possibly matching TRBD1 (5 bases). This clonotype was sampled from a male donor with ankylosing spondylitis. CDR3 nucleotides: TGTGCCAGCAGGGGTACCGGGGGGATGCGGAACACCATATATTTT. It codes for CASRGTGGMRNTIYF.